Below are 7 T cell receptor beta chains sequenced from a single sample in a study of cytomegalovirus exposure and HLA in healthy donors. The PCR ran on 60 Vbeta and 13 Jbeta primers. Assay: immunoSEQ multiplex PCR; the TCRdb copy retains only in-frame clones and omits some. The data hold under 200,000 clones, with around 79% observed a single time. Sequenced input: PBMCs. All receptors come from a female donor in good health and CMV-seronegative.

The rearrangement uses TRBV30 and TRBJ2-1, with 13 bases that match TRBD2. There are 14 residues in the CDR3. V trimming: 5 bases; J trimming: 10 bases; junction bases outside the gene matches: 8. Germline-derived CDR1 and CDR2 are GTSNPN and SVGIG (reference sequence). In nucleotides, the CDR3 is TGTGCCTGGGGGGGGACTAGCGGGGTTAAGGAGCAGTTCTTC. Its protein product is CAWGGTSGVKEQFF. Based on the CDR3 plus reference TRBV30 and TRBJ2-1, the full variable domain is SQTIHQWPATLVQPVGSPLSLECTVEGTSNPNLYWYRQAAGRGLQLLFYSVGIGQISSEVPQNLSASRPQDRQFILSSKKLLLSDSGFYLCAWGGTSGVKEQFFGPGTRLTVL.

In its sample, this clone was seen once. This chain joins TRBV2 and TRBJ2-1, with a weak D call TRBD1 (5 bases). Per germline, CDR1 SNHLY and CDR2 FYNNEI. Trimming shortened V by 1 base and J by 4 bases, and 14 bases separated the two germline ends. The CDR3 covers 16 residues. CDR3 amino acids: CASSEGQGDDYNEQFF. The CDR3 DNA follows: TGTGCCAGCAGTGAAGGGCAGGGCGACGATTACAATGAGCAGTTCTTC.

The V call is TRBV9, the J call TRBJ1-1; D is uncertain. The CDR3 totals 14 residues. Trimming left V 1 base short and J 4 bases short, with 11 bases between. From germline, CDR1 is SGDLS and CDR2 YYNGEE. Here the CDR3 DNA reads TGTGCCAGCAGCGTATCTGTCTCGAGCACTGAAGCTTTCTTT. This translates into CASSVSVSSTEAFF.

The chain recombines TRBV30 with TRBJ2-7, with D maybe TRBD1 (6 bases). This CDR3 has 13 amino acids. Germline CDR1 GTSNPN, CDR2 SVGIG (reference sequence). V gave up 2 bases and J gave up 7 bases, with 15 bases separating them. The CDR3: CAWSLNRVGEQYF. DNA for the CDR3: TGTGCCTGGAGTCTAAACAGGGTGGGAGAGCAGTACTTC.

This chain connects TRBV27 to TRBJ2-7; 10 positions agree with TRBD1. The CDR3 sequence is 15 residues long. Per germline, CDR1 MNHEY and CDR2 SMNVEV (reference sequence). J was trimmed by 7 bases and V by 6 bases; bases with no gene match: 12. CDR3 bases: TGTGCCAGCAGCCGCGACAGGGGGCCTCGGTGGGAGCAGTACTTC. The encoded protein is CASSRDRGPRWEQYF.

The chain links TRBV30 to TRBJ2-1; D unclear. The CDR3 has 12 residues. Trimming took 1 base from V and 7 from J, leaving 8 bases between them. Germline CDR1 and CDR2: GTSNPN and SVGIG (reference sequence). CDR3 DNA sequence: TGTGCCTGGAGTGCCCCGGGTAATGAGCAGTTCTTC. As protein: CAWSAPGNEQFF.

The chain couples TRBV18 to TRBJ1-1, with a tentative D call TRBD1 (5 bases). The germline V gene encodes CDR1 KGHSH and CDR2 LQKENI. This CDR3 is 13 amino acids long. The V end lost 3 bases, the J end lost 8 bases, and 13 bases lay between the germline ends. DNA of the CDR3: TGTGCCAGCTCACCGATCGAAGGGGCCGAAGCTTTCTTT. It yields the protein CASSPIEGAEAFF.